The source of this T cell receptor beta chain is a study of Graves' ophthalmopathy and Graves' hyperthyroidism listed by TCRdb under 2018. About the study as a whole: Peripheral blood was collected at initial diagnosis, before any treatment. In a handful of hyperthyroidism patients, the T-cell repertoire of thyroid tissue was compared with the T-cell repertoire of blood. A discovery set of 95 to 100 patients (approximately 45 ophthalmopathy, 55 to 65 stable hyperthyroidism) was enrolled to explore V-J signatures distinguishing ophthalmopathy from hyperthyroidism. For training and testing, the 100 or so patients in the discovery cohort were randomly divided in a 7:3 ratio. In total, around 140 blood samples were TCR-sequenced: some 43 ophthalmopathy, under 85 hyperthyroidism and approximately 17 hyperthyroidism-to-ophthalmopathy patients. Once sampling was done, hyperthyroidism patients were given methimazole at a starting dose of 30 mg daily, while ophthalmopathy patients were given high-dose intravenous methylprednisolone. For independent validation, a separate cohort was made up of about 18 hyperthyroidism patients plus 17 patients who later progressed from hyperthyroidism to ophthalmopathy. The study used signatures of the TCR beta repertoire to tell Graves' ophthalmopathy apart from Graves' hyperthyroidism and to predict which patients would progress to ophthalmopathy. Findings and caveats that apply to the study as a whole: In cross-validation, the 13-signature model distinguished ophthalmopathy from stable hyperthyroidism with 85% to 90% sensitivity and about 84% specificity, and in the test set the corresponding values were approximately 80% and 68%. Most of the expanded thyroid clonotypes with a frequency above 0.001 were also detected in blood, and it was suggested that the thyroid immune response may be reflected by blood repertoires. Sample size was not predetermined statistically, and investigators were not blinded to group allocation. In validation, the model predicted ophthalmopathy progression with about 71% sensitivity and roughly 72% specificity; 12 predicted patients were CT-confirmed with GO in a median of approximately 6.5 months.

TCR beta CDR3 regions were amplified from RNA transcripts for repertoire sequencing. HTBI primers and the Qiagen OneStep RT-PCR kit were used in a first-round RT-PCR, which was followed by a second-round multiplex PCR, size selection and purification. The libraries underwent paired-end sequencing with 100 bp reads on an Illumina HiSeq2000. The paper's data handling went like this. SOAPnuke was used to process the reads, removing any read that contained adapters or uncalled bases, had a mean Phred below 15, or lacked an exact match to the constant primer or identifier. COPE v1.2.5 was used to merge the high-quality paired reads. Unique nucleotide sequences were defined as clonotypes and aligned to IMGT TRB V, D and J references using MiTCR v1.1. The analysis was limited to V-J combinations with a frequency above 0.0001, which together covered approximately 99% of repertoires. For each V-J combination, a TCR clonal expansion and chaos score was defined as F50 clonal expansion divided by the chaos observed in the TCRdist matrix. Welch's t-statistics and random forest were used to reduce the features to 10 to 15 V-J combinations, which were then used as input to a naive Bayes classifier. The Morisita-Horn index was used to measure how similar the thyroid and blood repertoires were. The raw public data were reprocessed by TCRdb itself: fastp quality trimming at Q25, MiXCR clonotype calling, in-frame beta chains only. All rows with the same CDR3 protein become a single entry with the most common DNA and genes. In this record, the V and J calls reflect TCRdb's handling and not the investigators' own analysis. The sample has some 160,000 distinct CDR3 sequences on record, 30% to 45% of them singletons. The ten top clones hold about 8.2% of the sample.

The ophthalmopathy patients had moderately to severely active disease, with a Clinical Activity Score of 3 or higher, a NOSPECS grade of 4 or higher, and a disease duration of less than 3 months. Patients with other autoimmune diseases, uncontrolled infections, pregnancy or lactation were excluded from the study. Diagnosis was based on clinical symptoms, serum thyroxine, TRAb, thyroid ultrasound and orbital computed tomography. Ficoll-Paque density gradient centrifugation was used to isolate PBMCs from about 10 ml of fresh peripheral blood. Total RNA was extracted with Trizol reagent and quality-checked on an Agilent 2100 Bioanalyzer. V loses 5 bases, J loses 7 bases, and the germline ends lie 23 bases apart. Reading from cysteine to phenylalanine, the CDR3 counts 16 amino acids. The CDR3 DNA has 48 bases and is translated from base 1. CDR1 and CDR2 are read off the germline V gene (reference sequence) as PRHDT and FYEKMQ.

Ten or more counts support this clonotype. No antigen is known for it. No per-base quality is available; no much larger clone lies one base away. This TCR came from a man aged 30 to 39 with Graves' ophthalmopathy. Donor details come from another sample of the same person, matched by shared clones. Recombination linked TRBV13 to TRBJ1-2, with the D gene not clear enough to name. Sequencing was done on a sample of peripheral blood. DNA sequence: TGTGCCAGCAGCCTCGCCCCCGGCTTCCTGTCTGGTGGCTACACCTTC. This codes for CASSLAPGFLSGGYTF.